This T cell receptor beta chain was documented in a study of cytomegalovirus exposure and HLA in healthy donors. The overall study: Earlier, 100 million to 130 million unique TCR beta sequences were recovered from about 170 million T cells by an analysis. Broader study findings: A missense DCLRE1C variant was associated with V- and J-gene trimming of TCR beta chains in a later analysis, and an independent cohort replicated the association. One cluster of highly shared sequence variants probably arose as a sequencing artifact.

The CDR3 sequence is 11 residues long. Both 60 Vbeta primers and 13 Jbeta primers went into the PCR. Here immunoSEQ multiplex PCR was the method, and the copy in TCRdb shows in-frame clones only, minus some. This sample has 180,000 or so clones, with approximately 82% found just once. The sample holds a few counts of this clone. Its antigen remains unknown. The chain joins TRBV12-2 to TRBJ2-7; TRBD1 was called by the table and not checked on the DNA. TRBV12-2 is deemed a pseudogene. Sequenced sample: PBMCs. The sequence was obtained from a male donor in good health and CMV-seronegative. The CDR3 coding sequence is TGTGCAAGTCGCTTACAGGGCGAGCAGTACTTC. Amino acid sequence: CASRLQGEQYF.